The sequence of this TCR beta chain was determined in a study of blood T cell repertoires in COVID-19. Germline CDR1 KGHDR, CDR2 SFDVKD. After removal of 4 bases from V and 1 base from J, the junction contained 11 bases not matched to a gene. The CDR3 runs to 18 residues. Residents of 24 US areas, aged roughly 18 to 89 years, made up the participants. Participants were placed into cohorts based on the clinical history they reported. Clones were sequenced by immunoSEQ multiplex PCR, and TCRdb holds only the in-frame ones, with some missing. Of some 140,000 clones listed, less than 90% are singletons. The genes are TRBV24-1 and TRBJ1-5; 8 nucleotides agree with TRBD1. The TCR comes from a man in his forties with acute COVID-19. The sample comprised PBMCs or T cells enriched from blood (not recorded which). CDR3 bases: TGTGCCACCAGTGAAGGGCAGGGGGCGCGAGGAAGCAATCAGCCCCAGCATTTT. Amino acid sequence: CATSEGQGARGSNQPQHF.